The 3 T cell receptor beta chains presented below share a single source sample, sequenced in a study of CD8 T cells in Susac syndrome. The RNA, 0.5 to 1 ug, was put through reverse transcription using random hexamers. One entry per CDR3 protein results from TCRdb running MiXCR on the immunoSEQ multiplex PCR reads. The data contain roughly 200,000 distinct CDR3 sequences, roughly 92% of them singletons. The sequenced sample was CD4+ T cells from PBMCs. Every receptor here comes from a human donor with Susac syndrome.

This chain connects TRBV5-1 to TRBJ2-6; possibly TRBD1 for D (5 bases). In germline, CDR1 is SGHRS, CDR2 YFSETQ. The CDR3 has 19 residues. V lost 3 bases to trimming and J lost 0 bases, with 19 bases between them. This chain's CDR3 is CASSSTGAIASSGANVLTF. Here the CDR3 DNA reads TGCGCCAGCAGCTCGACTGGGGCGATAGCAAGCTCTGGGGCCAACGTCCTGACTTTC. Supplemented by reference TRBV5-1 and TRBJ2-6, the full variable domain reads KAGVTQTPRYLIKTRGQQVTLSCSPISGHRSVSWYQQTPGQGLQFLFEYFSETQRNKGNFPGRFSGRQFSNSRSEMNVSTLELGDSALYLCASSSTGAIASSGANVLTFGAGSRLTVL.

The genes are TRBV20-1 and TRBJ2-2, with D perhaps TRBD2 (6 bases). CDR3 length equals 15 residues. Germline V gives CDR1 DFQATT, CDR2 SNEGSKA (reference sequence). Trimming removed 2 bases at V and 5 bases at J, with 15 bases between. CDR3 loop: CSARTTGAGTGELFF. The CDR3 bases are TGCAGTGCTAGAACCACCGGGGCGGGGACCGGGGAGCTGTTTTTT.

This chain links TRBV24-1 with TRBJ1-5; 7 bases align to TRBD1. The germline V gene has CDR1 KGHDR and CDR2 SFDVKD. Unmatched junction bases numbered 7, after V lost 5 bases and J lost 1 base. The CDR3 is made up of 16 amino acids. CDR3 loop: CATSGPTGKSNQPQHF. CDR3 nucleotide sequence: TGTGCCACCAGTGGACCGACAGGGAAAAGCAATCAGCCCCAGCATTTT.